This entry concerns a single T cell receptor beta chain. There is no known antigen for this receptor. Nothing much larger sits one base from this clone, and base qualities are not available. Participants in the prospective study were enrolled through a virtual design, were aged about 18 to 100 years, and lived in under 25 United States geographic areas. Cohort assignment in the prospective study relied on participant-reported clinical history from a screening survey and a study questionnaire. Exposed participants were defined as having been in contact with someone with a PCR-confirmed or clinician-diagnosed COVID-19 case within 2 weeks of study entry. In the prospective study, mobile phlebotomists collected whole blood, serum and a nasopharyngeal or oropharyngeal swab from each participant. Over an approximately 2-month period, participants in the prospective study had the option of providing additional blood draws and questionnaires. Prospective study blood samples were shipped either frozen or at room temperature before DNA extraction.

The immunoSEQ Assay, a bias-controlled multiplex PCR, was used to amplify TCRbeta CDR3 regions from genomic DNA. The study's own analysis went as follows. The number of nucleated cells in each sample was estimated by amplification of reference gene primers within the assay. Sequence reads were collapsed and filtered to measure the absolute abundance of every unique TCRbeta CDR3 rearrangement. For each sample, productive Simpson clonality was calculated by taking the square root of Simpson's diversity index across productive rearrangements. The table comes from immuneACCESS by way of TCRdb, which keeps in-frame sequences with V and J called. Part of the clones is missing from these tables; in studies checked, under half for an unresolved V gene and the rest for unknown reasons. V and J calls and clone size are as listed in that table; D and trimming were resolved from the DNA. Present in this sample are about 240,000 clones, about 83% of which were seen just once. Clones ranked in the top ten supply about 3.6% of the sample.

The data derive from a study of blood T cell repertoires in COVID-19 (dated by TCRdb to about 2020). For the study in its entirety: Samples from collaborators originated in the United States, Italy and Spain and spanned both the acute and convalescent phases of COVID-19. Sample metadata almost always included a de-identified subject ID, COVID-19 status, age in years and sex. Subjects who had been exposed to COVID-19, were actively infected with it, or had recovered from it provided the deeply sampled blood TCRbeta repertoires that made up the dataset. The material from the prospective study consisted of cDNA or gDNA derived from T cells, B-cell-depleted T cells, or PBMCs. The repertoires were released in a freely available public database meant as a resource for research on the immune response to SARS-CoV-2. The samples were drawn from the first 160 participants of the ongoing ImmuneRACE study and from 950 to 1,500 subjects provided by 6 global collaborators. HLA class I and class II types, where available, came from metadata supplied by the sample provider rather than from assay-based typing.

The CDR3, cysteine through phenylalanine, is 17 amino acids long. CDR3 DNA is the only sequence kept; it has 51 bases, read in frame from the first base. The germline V and J ends show losses of 0 bases and 4 bases respectively, and no gene match explains 9 bases of the junction. Study-wide conclusions, independent of this receptor: Clinical and demographic metadata were provided uncurated, with the amount varying by source and participant.

The receptor was derived from a woman in her thirties or forties who had been exposed to COVID-19. The chain joins TRBV23-1 to TRBJ1-1; 9 bases in the middle match TRBD1. TRBV23-1 carries the ORF label, with uncertain function. Sample: PBMCs or T cells enriched from blood (not recorded which). The DNA is as follows: TGCGCCAGCAGTCAATCTATCAGGGACAGGGCCGCCACTGAAGCTTTCTTT. Its product reads: CASSQSIRDRAATEAFF.